The count of the clone carrying this T cell receptor beta chain is one. The data stem from a study of blood T cell repertoires in COVID-19. Background on the study: Nucleic acid was either cDNA or gDNA, and it came from T cells, B-cell-depleted T cells, or PBMCs.

Trimming shortened V by 7 bases and J by 0 bases, and 12 bases separated the two germline ends. The CDR3 length is 14 residues. The germline gives CDR1 MNHNY, CDR2 SVGAGI (reference sequence). Clones were read by immunoSEQ multiplex PCR, and TCRdb kept only the in-frame ones, dropping some. The sample has about 150,000 clones; about four fifths are singletons. The sample was peripheral blood. The TCR comes from a woman aged 80 or over with acute or convalescent COVID-19. This chain uses TRBV6-6 with TRBJ1-1; no reliable D call. The CDR3 reads CASMIAGMNTEAFF. In DNA, the CDR3 is TGTGCCAGCATGATCGCAGGTATGAACACTGAAGCTTTCTTT.